These 27 T cell receptor beta chains were all obtained from the same sample, sequenced in a study of blood T cell repertoires in COVID-19. Generated by immunoSEQ multiplex PCR, the TCRdb table keeps only in-frame clones and is missing some. Of over 70,000 clones listed, about 85% are singletons. The specimen sequenced was peripheral blood. These TCRs come from a man aged 60 to 75 with COVID-19, enrolled during active disease.

The genes are TRBV2 and TRBJ1-2; unclear D gene. Trimming cost V 7 bases and J 4 bases, with 4 bases left between them. The V gene's germline CDR1 is SNHLY and CDR2 FYNNEI. The CDR3 is 10 amino acids. In nucleotides, the CDR3 is TGTGCCAGCAACTCCTATGGCTACACCTTC. Its translation is CASNSYGYTF.

The chain combines TRBV5-1 with TRBJ2-7; TRBD1 is a possible D gene (5 bases). The V and J ends lost 1 base and 2 bases respectively, with 13 bases between them. This CDR3 has 15 residues. Germline loops: CDR1 SGHRS, CDR2 YFSETQ. Written as DNA, the CDR3 is TGCGCCAGCAGCTTGCAGGCTGGGGCAGCCTACGAGCAGTACTTC. It encodes CASSLQAGAAYEQYF.

This clone has just a few counts. Written as DNA, the CDR3 is TGCGCCAGCAGTGGGCAGTCCAATGAGCAGTTCTTC. Its protein product is CASSGQSNEQFF. This chain uses TRBV10-1 with TRBJ2-1; D is undetermined. CDR1 and CDR2 (germline): WNHNN, SYGVQD (reference sequence). V shed 4 bases and J shed 6 bases, with 7 bases lying between them. The CDR3 has 12 amino acids.

The rearrangement joins TRBV24-1 to TRBJ2-4; D call uncertain. CDR3 size: 15 residues. V was cut by 1 base and J by 0 bases, with 6 bases left in between. CDR1 KGHDR and CDR2 SFDVKD come from the germline V gene. CDR3 sequence: CATSDFELAKNIQYF. In nucleotides, the CDR3 is TGTGCCACCAGTGATTTTGAACTAGCCAAAAACATTCAGTACTTC.

This clone was detected once. CDR3 amino acids: CASSSSWTGWETQYF. The CDR3 nucleotides are TGCGCCAGCAGCTCCTCCTGGACAGGGTGGGAGACCCAGTACTTC. The chain employs TRBV5-1 and TRBJ2-5, with TRBD1 matching over 8 bases. In germline, CDR1 is SGHRS, CDR2 YFSETQ. This CDR3 is 15 amino acids long. V was clipped by 3 bases and J by 5 bases; unmatched bases: 9.

This clone appeared a few times. This chain links TRBV29-1 with TRBJ2-7; 7 positions match TRBD1. Germline CDR1 reads SQVTM; CDR2 reads ANQGSEA. V trimming: 1 base; J trimming: 0 bases; junction bases outside the gene matches: 12. The CDR3 consists of 17 residues. The CDR3 coding sequence is TGCAGCGTTGAAGCCCCAGAAGGGACAGAGAACTCCTACGAGCAGTACTTC. Translation: CSVEAPEGTENSYEQYF.

The chain joins TRBV2 to TRBJ1-2; D is perhaps TRBD1 (6 bases). V was trimmed by 4 bases and J by 8 bases, leaving 17 bases between them. CDR1 is SNHLY, CDR2 FYNNEI, per germline. CDR3 length equals 14 residues. CDR3 bases: TGTGCCAGCAGTGCGGACAGTTCCCAAAGGGGCTACACCTTC. It encodes CASSADSSQRGYTF.

The rearrangement joins TRBV9 to TRBJ1-6; the D gene is possibly TRBD1 (6 bases). The CDR3 totals 12 residues. The germline V gene has CDR1 SGDLS and CDR2 YYNGEE. The V gene lost 3 bases and the J gene lost 14 bases, with 12 bases spanning the gap. The CDR3 bases are TGTGCCAGCAGCGGGCGGACAGAGACCCTCCACTTT. Protein: CASSGRTETLHF.

The gene calls are TRBV18 and TRBJ2-1; 8 bases map to TRBD1. After removal of 4 bases from V and 12 bases from J, the junction contained 5 bases not matched to a gene. Germline V gives CDR1 KGHSH, CDR2 LQKENI. The CDR3 has 12 amino acids. CDR3 sequence (DNA): TGTGCCAGCTCACTTGACAGGGGTGGGCAGTTCTTC. Translation: CASSLDRGGQFF.

This chain uses TRBV5-4 with TRBJ2-1; maybe TRBD2 (6 bases). The ends were cut back, 0 bases at V and 3 bases at J, with 13 bases in the middle. Germline V gene lookup returns CDR1 SGHNT and CDR2 YYREEE (reference sequence). This CDR3 contains 16 residues. The CDR3: CASSLARDSNYNEQFF. DNA for the CDR3: TGTGCCAGCAGCTTGGCCCGGGACTCAAACTACAATGAGCAGTTCTTC.

The chain recombines TRBV3-1 (or the pseudogene TRBV3-2) with TRBJ2-7; TRBD2 might be the D (7 bases). The CDR3 is 16 amino acids. The V gene's germline CDR1 is LGHDT and CDR2 YNNKEL (reference sequence). Trimming removed 1 base from V and 0 bases from J, with 13 bases in between. The DNA for the CDR3 is TGTGCCAGCAGCCAAGCGGGGGCGGGGGCCTCCTACGAGCAGTACTTC. It codes for CASSQAGAGASYEQYF.

The genes are TRBV4-1 and TRBJ2-2; D is perhaps TRBD1 (5 bases). Trimming removed 1 base at V and 1 base at J, with 7 bases between. CDR3 length equals 15 residues. The V gene's germline CDR1 is MGHRA and CDR2 YSYEKL. In DNA, the CDR3 is TGCGCCAGCAGCCAAGGTCAGGGGAACACCGGGGAGCTGTTTTTT. It specifies CASSQGQGNTGELFF.

The chain combines TRBV6-2 or TRBV6-3 with TRBJ2-7; TRBD2 matches 7 bases. J gave up 0 bases and V 4 bases, and 6 bases lay outside the gene matches. CDR3 length: 15 residues. Germline CDR1 is MNHEY and CDR2 is SVGEGT. The CDR3 region is CASSLGGSVSYEQYF. The CDR3 region has the DNA TGTGCCAGCAGTTTAGGCGGGAGCGTCTCCTACGAGCAGTACTTC.

This clone has a handful of counts. The rearrangement joins TRBV30 to TRBJ2-1, with TRBD1 identical over 9 bases. With 2 bases clipped from V and 6 bases from J, the junction kept 2 bases outside the gene matches. In germline, CDR1 is GTSNPN, CDR2 SVGIG (reference sequence). The CDR3 runs to 13 residues. As DNA, the CDR3 is TGTGCCTGGAGTAGGACAGGGGCCAATGAGCAGTTCTTC. Translated, it gives CAWSRTGANEQFF.

V usage is TRBV5-6 and J usage is TRBJ2-2; D is uncertain. Germline-derived CDR1 and CDR2 are SGHDT and YYEEEE. The CDR3 contains 12 residues. The V gene lost 4 bases and the J gene lost 2 bases, with 3 bases spanning the gap. The CDR3 coding sequence is TGTGCCAGCAGCCTAAACACCGGGGAGCTGTTTTTT. It codes for CASSLNTGELFF.

The rearrangement uses TRBV12-3 or TRBV12-4 and TRBJ2-5; no definite D call. With 6 bases removed from V and 1 base from J, the gap between germline ends came to 9 bases. CDR3 length equals 13 residues. Here the CDR3 DNA reads TGTGCCAGCAGGGCAGAAATCCAAGAGACCCAGTACTTC. As protein: CASRAEIQETQYF.

The J gene is TRBJ1-1, the V gene TRBV25-1; 8 bases are a match to TRBD1. Germline CDR1 and CDR2: MGHDK and SYGVNS. V dropped 0 bases and J dropped 11; count of bases not matched to a gene: 5. The CDR3 has 13 amino acids. In DNA form, the CDR3 reads TGTGCCAGCAGTGAATACGACAGGGGATCGGCTTTCTTT. Translated: CASSEYDRGSAFF.

J is TRBJ1-1 and V is TRBV4-1, with unresolved D. CDR3 length: 13 amino acids. In germline, CDR1 is MGHRA, CDR2 YSYEKL. The ends were cut back, 2 bases at V and 4 bases at J, with 8 bases in the middle. The CDR3 nucleotides read TGCGCCAGCAGCCAAAGGGAGGTCACTGAAGCTTTCTTT. This codes for CASSQREVTEAFF.

The chain has TRBV4-1 and TRBJ2-3; D is possibly TRBD2 (6 bases). Germline V lookup: CDR1 MGHRA, CDR2 YSYEKL. CDR3 length equals 17 residues. V was clipped by 4 bases and J by 0 bases, with 17 bases between them. The CDR3 DNA sequence: TGCGCCAGCAGCCCAGCCCGGAGGGGACCTAGCACAGATACGCAGTATTTT. Residues: CASSPARRGPSTDTQYF.

The V gene is TRBV5-1, the J gene TRBJ2-1; D gene uncertain. Trimming pared 0 bases from V and 0 bases from J, leaving 10 bases between. The CDR3 consists of 16 residues. Germline V gene data show CDR1 as SGHRS and CDR2 as YFSETQ. The CDR3 DNA is TGCGCCAGCAGCTTGGCCTCGAGTCTCTCCTACAATGAGCAGTTCTTC. Its translation: CASSLASSLSYNEQFF.

The chain links TRBV3-1 (or the pseudogene TRBV3-2) to TRBJ2-7; D perhaps matches TRBD1 (5 bases). CDR1 is LGHDT and CDR2 is YNNKEL in the germline V gene (reference sequence). Trimming took 3 bases from V and 10 from J, leaving 10 bases between them. The CDR3 consists of 11 residues. The DNA for the CDR3 is TGTGCCAGCAGCCAGAGACAGAAACAGTACTTC. It codes for CASSQRQKQYF.

V and J are TRBV3-1 (or the pseudogene TRBV3-2) and TRBJ2-7, with 8 bases aligning to TRBD2. Germline CDR1 is LGHDT and CDR2 is YNNKEL (reference sequence). Unmatched junction bases numbered 9, after V lost 4 bases and J lost 4 bases. The CDR3 sequence is 15 residues long. CDR3 in amino acids: CASSPGGTGGYEQYF. CDR3 sequence (DNA): TGTGCCAGCAGCCCGGGAGGGACGGGGGGTTACGAGCAGTACTTC.

The V gene is TRBV7-9, the J gene TRBJ2-5, with 11 bases aligning to TRBD2. Germline V lookup: CDR1 SEHNR, CDR2 FQNEAQ (reference sequence). This CDR3 is built from 16 residues. V lost 3 bases and J lost 5; bases outside the gene matches: 8. The CDR3 protein is CASSFGIAGGHETQYF. CDR3 bases: TGTGCCAGCAGCTTTGGGATAGCGGGGGGGCATGAGACCCAGTACTTC.

The chain links TRBV19 to TRBJ2-7; TRBD1 matches at 7 bases. Losses at the gene ends were 6 bases for V and 2 bases for J; bases not matched to a gene: 7. The CDR3 sequence is 14 residues long. Per the germline V gene, CDR1 is LNHDA and CDR2 is SQIVND (reference sequence). Written as DNA, the CDR3 is TGTGCCAGTAGCTTTCCGGGACAGCCCTACGAGCAGTACTTC. It encodes CASSFPGQPYEQYF.

The chain recombines TRBV20-1 with TRBJ2-1, with D perhaps TRBD2 (6 bases). Trimming stripped 3 bases from V and 5 bases from J, with 11 bases between. Germline V CDR1 and CDR2: DFQATT, SNEGSKA (reference sequence). The CDR3 extends over 13 amino acids. The CDR3 DNA reads as TGCAGTGCTAGTGGCGGGAAAGACAATGAGCAGTTCTTC. It translates to CSASGGKDNEQFF.

The rearrangement joins TRBV11-3 to TRBJ2-7, with 9 nucleotides matching TRBD2. Germline V gene data show CDR1 as SGHNT and CDR2 as YENEEA. The J segment lost 4 bases and the V segment lost 2 bases, leaving 15 bases of the junction unmatched. This CDR3 is built from 18 residues. The CDR3 bases are TGTGCCAGCAGCTTAAGGTTGGGGTCCAAGCGGGAGGCGTACGAGCAGTACTTC. Amino acids: CASSLRLGSKREAYEQYF.

The CDR3 loop is CATSDRDRLQETQYF. The CDR3 DNA reads as TGTGCCACCAGTGACAGAGACAGGCTCCAAGAGACCCAGTACTTC. The rearrangement uses TRBV24-1 and TRBJ2-5; perhaps TRBD1 as D (6 bases). CDR3 length: 15 residues. Germline V CDR1 and CDR2: KGHDR, SFDVKD. Trimming left V 4 bases short and J 1 base short, with 12 bases between.